Presented here are 23 T cell receptor beta chains from one specimen sequenced in a study of shared clonotypes between healthy human individuals. Method: immunoSEQ multiplex PCR; TCRdb's copy keeps in-frame clones and lacks some. Among some 1,100,000 clones, approximately 80% were seen once, and the ten largest hold roughly 0.56%. Sequencing used memory CD4+ T cells from PBMCs. Subset meaning: CD45RA-negative fraction. The receptors stem from a man aged 18 to 29 in good health. Some clones in this sample may be carry-over from other donors' samples.

This sequence joins TRBV29-1 and TRBJ1-1; D ambiguous. The CDR3 is made up of 14 amino acids. Germline CDR1 reads SQVTM; CDR2 reads ANQGSEA. The germline V and J ends were trimmed by 7 bases and 4 bases, with 19 bases remaining between them. CDR3 in DNA: TGCAGCGCTCTCAACCCGGGGTGGGGCACTGAAGCTTTCTTT. It is translated as CSALNPGWGTEAFF.

Notes on this clone: Within the sample, other DNA sequences also encode this same CDR3. V and J are TRBV6-8 and TRBJ2-7; TRBD2 matches at 13 bases. The ends lost 6 bases at V and 2 bases at J; junction bases unmatched: 16. Germline lookup yields CDR1 MNHGY and CDR2 SAAAGT. The CDR3 totals 19 residues. The CDR3 DNA reads as TGTGCCAGCAGCTACCTTGGGACTAGCGGGACCCATGAGCCCTACGAGCAGTACTTC. Protein product: CASSYLGTSGTHEPYEQYF.

In this sample, this clone turned up a few times. V gene TRBV11-3 combines with J gene TRBJ1-1, with 8 positions matching TRBD1. With 5 bases clipped from V and 7 bases from J, the junction kept 6 bases outside the gene matches. CDR1 and CDR2 from the germline V gene are SGHNT and YENEEA. The CDR3 extends over 13 amino acids. Here the CDR3 DNA reads TGTGCCAGCAGCAAAGGGACAGGCCATGAAGCTTTCTTT. Its translation: CASSKGTGHEAFF.

The chain carries TRBV11-2 and TRBJ2-7; 10 nucleotides agree with TRBD2. This CDR3 is 15 amino acids long. Germline V CDR1 and CDR2: SGHAT, FQNNGV. V was clipped by 5 bases and J by 4 bases; unmatched bases: 8. For the CDR3, the DNA is TGTGCCAGCAGCCCCCAAGCGGGAGGGGGGTACGAGCAGTACTTC. Translated, it gives CASSPQAGGGYEQYF.

This chain links TRBV27 with TRBJ1-1; D might be TRBD1 (6 bases). Germline V gives CDR1 MNHEY, CDR2 SMNVEV (reference sequence). Trimming removed 7 bases at V and 3 bases at J, with 21 bases between. This CDR3 comprises 16 residues. The CDR3 DNA reads as TGTGCCAGCAATCGGGGGCGTTTTTTGATGGACACTGAAGCTTTCTTT. Protein sequence: CASNRGRFLMDTEAFF.

This chain links TRBV4-2 with TRBJ2-7; D is perhaps TRBD1 or TRBD2 (5 bases each). Germline lookup yields CDR1 LGHNA and CDR2 YNFKEQ. V shed 4 bases and J shed 2 bases, with 24 bases lying between them. This CDR3 comprises 18 residues. CDR3 in amino acids: CASSRYSNPGTGTYEQYF. The CDR3 nucleotides are TGTGCCAGCAGCCGATACTCAAATCCCGGGACCGGCACCTACGAGCAGTACTTC.

The chain combines TRBV18 with TRBJ2-7, with 9 positions matching TRBD1. This CDR3 spans 16 amino acids. J was trimmed by 9 bases and V by 0 bases; bases with no gene match: 12. The germline V gene encodes CDR1 KGHSH and CDR2 LQKENI. This chain's CDR3 is CASSPPRGTGTIRQYF. For the CDR3, the DNA is TGTGCCAGCTCACCACCGAGGGGGACAGGGACTATTCGGCAGTACTTC. Supplemented by reference TRBV18 and TRBJ2-7, the full variable domain reads NAGVMQNPRHLVRRRGQEARLRCSPMKGHSHVYWYRQLPEEGLKFMVYLQKENIIDESGMPKERFSAEFPKEGPSILRIQQVVRGDSAAYFCASSPPRGTGTIRQYFGPGTRLTVT.

CDR3: CASSGTADYEQYF. In nucleotides, the CDR3 is TGTGCCAGCAGTGGGACGGCGGACTACGAGCAGTACTTC. V is TRBV2 and J is TRBJ2-7, with D unresolved. V was cut by 4 bases and J by 3 bases, with 10 bases left in between. Per the germline V gene, CDR1 is SNHLY and CDR2 is FYNNEI. The CDR3 has 13 amino acids.

The DNA for the CDR3 is TGTGCCAGCAGGCCACAGGGGGCCTTCAATCAGCCCCAGCATTTT. This gives the protein CASRPQGAFNQPQHF. V usage is TRBV28 and J usage is TRBJ1-5; TRBD1 matches 9 bases. Per the germline V gene, CDR1 is MDHEN and CDR2 is SYDVKM. The V gene end was trimmed by 6 bases and the J gene end by 3 bases; junction bases not matched to a gene: 6. There are 15 residues in the CDR3.

The genes are TRBV28 and TRBJ1-5; 7 bases agree with TRBD1. The V gene's germline CDR1 is MDHEN and CDR2 SYDVKM. The trim removed 8 bases at V and 4 bases at J, leaving 11 bases unmatched. The CDR3 runs to 15 residues. The CDR3 is CASLDRDRGNQPQHF. The CDR3 region has the DNA TGTGCCAGCCTGGACCGGGACAGAGGGAATCAGCCCCAGCATTTT.

The chain employs TRBV4-1 and TRBJ2-7; TRBD2 matches 10 bases. Germline assignment: CDR1 MGHRA and CDR2 YSYEKL. V was pared by 5 bases and J by 4 bases, with 8 bases of the junction left unmatched. The CDR3 length is 15 residues. The CDR3: CASSSYLAGVYEQYF. CDR3 DNA: TGCGCCAGCAGCTCTTATCTAGCGGGAGTTTACGAGCAGTACTTC.

The chain carries TRBV2 and TRBJ2-1; 10 bases line up with TRBD2. This CDR3 is built from 15 residues. In germline, CDR1 is SNHLY, CDR2 FYNNEI. The trim removed 2 bases at V and 10 bases at J, leaving 8 bases unmatched. CDR3 sequence: CASSESSGSFLEQFF. DNA of the CDR3: TGTGCCAGCAGTGAATCTAGCGGGAGTTTCCTAGAGCAGTTCTTC.

This clone came up many times. The chain carries TRBV5-1 and TRBJ1-1; D remains ambiguous. Germline V gene data show CDR1 as SGHRS and CDR2 as YFSETQ. This CDR3 spans 14 amino acids. Trimming took off 2 bases at V and 7 bases at J, with 15 bases between the two ends. CDR3: CASSFSGSMNEAFF. The CDR3 nucleotides read TGCGCCAGCAGCTTCTCCGGGTCCATGAATGAAGCTTTCTTT.

This chain links TRBV28 with TRBJ2-7; D is undetermined. This CDR3 comprises 12 residues. Trimming stripped 5 bases from V and 7 bases from J, with 12 bases between. Looked up from germline, CDR1 is MDHEN and CDR2 is SYDVKM. The CDR3 sequence is CASSPRPREQYF. DNA of the CDR3: TGTGCCAGCAGTCCCCGTCCTCGGGAGCAGTACTTC.

The chain carries TRBV5-1 and TRBJ2-7; 11 bases agree with TRBD2. After removal of 4 bases from V and 5 bases from J, the junction contained 8 bases not matched to a gene. The CDR3 length is 15 residues. The germline V gene has CDR1 SGHRS and CDR2 YFSETQ. DNA for the CDR3: TGCGCCAGCAGCGGCTTAACTAGCGGGAGCCACGAGCAGTACTTC. It translates to CASSGLTSGSHEQYF. Supplemented by reference TRBV5-1 and TRBJ2-7, the full variable domain reads KAGVTQTPRYLIKTRGQQVTLSCSPISGHRSVSWYQQTPGQGLQFLFEYFSETQRNKGNFPGRFSGRQFSNSRSEMNVSTLELGDSALYLCASSGLTSGSHEQYFGPGTRLTVT.

As regards this clone: This sample includes further DNA sequences coding for the same CDR3. The rearrangement links TRBV7-9 to TRBJ2-7; D unresolved. V gave up 0 bases and J gave up 6 bases, with 9 bases separating them. Germline CDR1 and CDR2: SEHNR and FQNEAQ (reference sequence). The CDR3 totals 13 residues. The CDR3 DNA follows: TGTGCCAGCAGCTTAGCCGGCGGCGGCGAGCAGTACTTC. Translating gives CASSLAGGGEQYF.

The chain carries TRBV10-3 and TRBJ1-2; 7 bases match TRBD1. V shed 10 bases, J shed 4 bases, and the junction held 15 bases outside the gene matches. The CDR3 sequence is 15 residues long. CDR1 and CDR2 from the germline V gene are ENHRY and SYGVKD. DNA of the CDR3: TGTGCCAACCGGGACAGCAACAACCCCTTCTATGGCTACACCTTC. Its translation is CANRDSNNPFYGYTF.

This chain joins TRBV6-1 and TRBJ2-3; tentatively, D is TRBD1 (5 bases). CDR3 size: 13 residues. Trimming stripped 7 bases from V and 7 bases from J, with 15 bases between. The germline CDR1 and CDR2 sequences are MNHNS and SASEGT. The CDR3 loop reads CASNPLGRNTQYF. The CDR3 nucleotides are TGTGCCAGCAATCCCTTGGGGCGCAATACGCAGTATTTT.

The sample holds many counts of this clone. This chain links TRBV7-9 with TRBJ2-3, with TRBD1 as a possible D gene (6 bases). Trimming took off 5 bases at V and 2 bases at J, with 14 bases between the two ends. The CDR3 runs 15 residues. CDR1 is SEHNR, CDR2 FQNEAQ, per germline (reference sequence). In nucleotides, the CDR3 is TGTGCCAGCAGCCCAAGGGGGTCTCCCACAGATACGCAGTATTTT. Translation gives CASSPRGSPTDTQYF. Full variable domain (remainder filled in from reference TRBV7-9 and TRBJ2-3): DTGVSQNPRHKITKRGQNVTFRCDPISEHNRLYWYRQTLGQGPEFLTYFQNEAQLEKSRLLSDRFSAERPKGSFSTLEIQRTEQGDSAMYLCASSPRGSPTDTQYFGPGTRLTVL.

This clone occurred once. This chain joins TRBV18 and TRBJ2-6; 7 positions match TRBD1. The CDR3 covers 15 residues. Losses at the gene ends were 4 bases for V and 2 bases for J; bases not matched to a gene: 2. CDR1 is KGHSH, CDR2 LQKENI, per germline. The CDR3 DNA reads TGTGCCAGCTCACTCGGACAGGCTGGGGCCAACGTCCTGACTTTC. Translated: CASSLGQAGANVLTF.

This clone was counted ten times or more. V and J are TRBV4-3 and TRBJ2-2, with D possibly being TRBD1 (6 bases). V gave up 1 base and J gave up 9 bases, with 9 bases separating them. From germline, CDR1 is LGHNA and CDR2 YSLEER. The CDR3 is 13 residues long. The CDR3 loop is CASSQVGGRELFF. The DNA of the CDR3 is TGCGCCAGCAGCCAAGTTGGGGGCAGGGAGCTGTTTTTT.

This clone has only one observation. CDR3 protein: CASSLSSSGGNEQFF. CDR3 DNA: TGTGCCAGCAGCCTCAGCTCTAGCGGGGGCAATGAGCAGTTCTTC. This chain uses TRBV4-2 with TRBJ2-1, with TRBD2 identical over 10 bases. V trimming: 4 bases; J trimming: 6 bases; junction bases outside the gene matches: 6. This CDR3 region has 15 residues. From germline, CDR1 is LGHNA and CDR2 YNFKEQ.

The chain joins TRBV7-2 to TRBJ2-7; 7 nucleotides align to TRBD2. The CDR3 sequence is 14 residues long. Per germline, CDR1 SGHTA and CDR2 FQGNSA. J gave up 5 bases and V 3 bases, and 7 bases lay outside the gene matches. CDR3 amino acids: CASSLLGGPDEQYF. In nucleotides, the CDR3 is TGTGCCAGCAGCTTGTTGGGAGGGCCCGACGAGCAGTACTTC.